The T cell receptor (beta chain) under discussion was sequenced for a study of graft-versus-host responses after intestinal transplantation. Responders labeled with CFSE (around 200,000) were plated with around 200,000 irradiated, violet-dye-labeled stimulators. Study results and limitations: With peak circulating GvH clone levels came an association with early post-transplant HvG declines.

This clone was detected a few times. Sequencing used immunoSEQ multiplex PCR; TCRdb keeps in-frame clones, though not all of them. Altogether several thousand clones are present, roughly a third being singletons, with the ten largest covering more than 2.5%. CDR1 and CDR2 (germline): SGHTA, FQGNSA. Trimming took off 1 base at V and 0 bases at J, with 10 bases between the two ends. There are 15 residues in the CDR3. The specimen was alloreactive CD8+ T cells from a mixed lymphocyte reaction culture, collected before transplantation. Subset specified: CFSE-low proliferating T cells sorted from roughly six-day pre-transplant mixed lymphocyte reaction (GvH or HvG direction). This receptor was taken from a human patient who was an organ donor for intestinal transplantation. V gene TRBV7-2 combines with J gene TRBJ2-7; TRBD2 is a possible D gene (6 bases). The chain's CDR3 is CASSLGFGSSYEQYF. DNA of the CDR3: TGTGCCAGCAGCTTAGGATTCGGGAGCTCCTACGAGCAGTACTTC.